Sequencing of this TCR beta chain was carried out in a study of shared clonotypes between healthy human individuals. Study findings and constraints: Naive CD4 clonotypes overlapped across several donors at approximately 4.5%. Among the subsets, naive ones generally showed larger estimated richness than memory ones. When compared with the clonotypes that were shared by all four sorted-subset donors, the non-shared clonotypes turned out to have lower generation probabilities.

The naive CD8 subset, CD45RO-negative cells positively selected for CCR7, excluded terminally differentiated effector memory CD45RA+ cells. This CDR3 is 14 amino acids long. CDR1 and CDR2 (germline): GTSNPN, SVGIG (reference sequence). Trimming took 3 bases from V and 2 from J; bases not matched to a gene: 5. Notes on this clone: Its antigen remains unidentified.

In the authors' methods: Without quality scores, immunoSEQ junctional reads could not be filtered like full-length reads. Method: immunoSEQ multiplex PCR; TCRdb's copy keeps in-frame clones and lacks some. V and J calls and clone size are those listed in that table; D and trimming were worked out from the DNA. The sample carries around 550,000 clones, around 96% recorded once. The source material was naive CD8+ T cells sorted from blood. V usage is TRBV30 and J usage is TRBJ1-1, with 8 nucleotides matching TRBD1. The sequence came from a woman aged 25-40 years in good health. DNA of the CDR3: TGTGCCTGGAGGAAGACAGGGGTTAACACTGAAGCTTTCTTT. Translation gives CAWRKTGVNTEAFF. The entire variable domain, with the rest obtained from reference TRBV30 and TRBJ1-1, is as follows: SQTIHQWPATLVQPVGSPLSLECTVEGTSNPNLYWYRQAAGRGLQLLFYSVGIGQISSEVPQNLSASRPQDRQFILSSKKLLLSDSGFYLCAWRKTGVNTEAFFGQGTRLTVV.